The present entry profiles one T cell receptor (beta chain) with its context. Only in-frame clones appear in the TCRdb table, and some are missing; sequencing was by immunoSEQ multiplex PCR. The data show under 70,000 clones, about nine tenths seen once. This sample was taken from a study of OX40 agonist ivuxolimab in advanced cancers. Study-wide context: Patients received intravenous ivuxolimab every 2 weeks at 0.01 to 10 mg/kg.

The input for sequencing was CD4+ or CD8+ T cells sorted from blood, taken in a trial of the OX40 agonist ivuxolimab. This sequence was found in an adult with an advanced solid tumor such as melanoma, head and neck, liver or kidney cancer.

The chain's CDR3 is CASSTQRNTEAFF. The DNA for the CDR3 is TGTGCCAGTAGCACCCAGAGAAACACTGAAGCTTTCTTT. The gene calls are TRBV19 and TRBJ1-1, with D uncertain. The V gene's germline CDR1 is LNHDA and CDR2 SQIVND (reference sequence). Trimming took off 6 bases at V and 2 bases at J, with 10 bases between the two ends. The CDR3 sequence is 13 residues long.